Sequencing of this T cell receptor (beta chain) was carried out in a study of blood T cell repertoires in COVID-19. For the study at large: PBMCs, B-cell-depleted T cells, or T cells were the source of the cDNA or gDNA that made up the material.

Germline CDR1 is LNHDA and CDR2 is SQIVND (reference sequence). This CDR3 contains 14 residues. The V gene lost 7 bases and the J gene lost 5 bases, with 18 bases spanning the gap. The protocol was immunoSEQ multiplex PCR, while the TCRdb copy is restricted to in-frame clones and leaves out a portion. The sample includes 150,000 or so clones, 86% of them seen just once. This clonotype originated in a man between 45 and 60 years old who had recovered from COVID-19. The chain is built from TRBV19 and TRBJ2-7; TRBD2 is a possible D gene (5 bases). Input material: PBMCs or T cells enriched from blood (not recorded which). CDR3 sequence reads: CASITGLSFHEQYF. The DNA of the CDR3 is TGTGCCAGTATAACGGGGTTGTCTTTCCACGAGCAGTACTTC.